Below are 18 T cell receptor beta chains sequenced from a single sample in a study of shared clonotypes between healthy human individuals. The repertoire was sequenced with immunoSEQ multiplex PCR; TCRdb's copy has only in-frame clones and lacks some. The data contain about 79,000 clones, 50% to 70% of them singletons. The sample consisted of memory CD8+ T cells sorted from blood. Subset here: CD45RO+ cells pooled with CCR7-negative TemRA cells. The origin of the receptors is a young man in good health.

The V and J genes are TRBV2 and TRBJ2-1; D gene unclear. The germline gives CDR1 SNHLY, CDR2 FYNNEI. V was pared by 7 bases and J by 2 bases, with 21 bases between. The CDR3 loop spans 17 amino acids. CDR3 sequence (DNA): TGTGCCAGCATCAAATCGTATGAGACGGACCCCTACAATGAGCAGTTCTTC. It yields the protein CASIKSYETDPYNEQFF.

V usage is TRBV11-3 and J usage is TRBJ2-1, with TRBD2 matching 9 bases. After removal of 1 base from V and 2 bases from J, the junction contained 3 bases not matched to a gene. Germline lookup yields CDR1 SGHNT and CDR2 YENEEA. CDR3 length: 16 residues. This CDR3 reads CASSLVGGRAYNEQFF. CDR3 in DNA: TGTGCCAGCAGCTTAGTAGGCGGGAGGGCCTACAATGAGCAGTTCTTC.

This rearrangement joins TRBV7-8 to TRBJ2-7; D might be TRBD1 (6 bases). There are 15 residues in the CDR3. Germline loops: CDR1 SGHVS, CDR2 FQNEAQ. Trimming took off 5 bases at V and 2 bases at J, with 16 bases between the two ends. CDR3 protein: CASSLNQGPPYEQYF. DNA of the CDR3: TGTGCCAGCAGCCTAAATCAGGGGCCCCCCTACGAGCAGTACTTC.

The V gene is TRBV27, the J gene TRBJ2-1; TRBD2 aligns across 8 bases. Germline CDR1 MNHEY, CDR2 SMNVEV (reference sequence). Unmatched junction bases numbered 9, after V lost 5 bases and J lost 9 bases. The CDR3 length is 14 residues. CDR3 nucleotide sequence: TGTGCCAGCAGTATACCGGGACTAGTAAGTGAGCAGTTCTTC. Amino acid sequence: CASSIPGLVSEQFF.

This clone was counted between two and nine times. V usage is TRBV28 and J usage is TRBJ2-7, with D tentatively TRBD1 (5 bases). Germline assignment: CDR1 MDHEN and CDR2 SYDVKM. Trimming took 9 bases from V and 2 from J, leaving 8 bases between them. The CDR3 spans 11 residues. CDR3 sequence (DNA): TGTGCCAGTGACAGTACCTACGAGCAGTACTTC. This encodes CASDSTYEQYF.

This chain joins TRBV6-6 and TRBJ1-5, with 10 positions matching TRBD1. Germline loops: CDR1 MNHNY, CDR2 SVGAGI (reference sequence). Trimming removed 5 bases from V and 7 bases from J; junction bases left unmatched: 5. CDR3 size: 14 residues. CDR3 sequence reads: CASSPQDRGQPQHF. Here the CDR3 DNA reads TGTGCCAGCAGTCCCCAGGACAGGGGGCAGCCCCAGCATTTT.

This rearrangement joins TRBV5-1 to TRBJ2-7, with TRBD1 matching 10 bases. The V and J ends lost 4 bases and 5 bases, in that order; junction bases with no gene match: 6. CDR1 and CDR2 (germline): SGHRS, YFSETQ. The length of the CDR3 is 14 residues. This CDR3 reads CASSPGGTGDEQYF. The CDR3 nucleotides read TGCGCCAGCAGCCCGGGCGGGACAGGGGACGAGCAGTACTTC.

The V gene is TRBV2, the J gene TRBJ2-7; a weak D match, TRBD1 (5 bases). The ends were cut back, 9 bases at V and 6 bases at J, with 21 bases in the middle. This CDR3 region has 14 residues. In germline, CDR1 is SNHLY, CDR2 FYNNEI. The CDR3 is CASLEIQGSGEQYF. The CDR3 bases are TGTGCCAGTCTCGAAATCCAGGGATCTGGCGAGCAGTACTTC.

This chain uses TRBV25-1 with TRBJ2-1; TRBD1 agrees at 9 bases. V was pared by 2 bases and J by 6 bases, with 11 bases of the junction left unmatched. CDR1 is MGHDK, CDR2 SYGVNS, per germline. The CDR3 extends over 17 amino acids. The CDR3, as DNA: TGTGCCAGCAGTGAAGCCCACCGGGACAGGGTATCCAATGAGCAGTTCTTC. This gives the protein CASSEAHRDRVSNEQFF.

The rearrangement joins TRBV5-1 to TRBJ2-1, with 7 nucleotides matching TRBD1. V dropped 5 bases and J dropped 8; count of bases not matched to a gene: 7. The length of the CDR3 is 13 residues. Germline V gene sequence: CDR1 SGHRS, CDR2 YFSETQ. This CDR3 is CASRPWQGDEQFF. The DNA of the CDR3 is TGCGCCAGCAGACCCTGGCAGGGGGATGAGCAGTTCTTC.

This chain connects TRBV2 to TRBJ2-7; the D gene is possibly TRBD1 (6 bases). Trimming took 6 bases from V and 5 from J, leaving 11 bases between them. Germline CDR1 and CDR2: SNHLY and FYNNEI. CDR3 length equals 12 residues. CDR3 bases: TGTGCCAGCAGGGTACAGGGAAACGAGCAGTACTTC. Its protein is CASRVQGNEQYF.

The rearrangement joins TRBV4-1 to TRBJ2-4, with a possible D match to TRBD2 (5 bases). The germline V gene encodes CDR1 MGHRA and CDR2 YSYEKL. V gave up 1 base and J gave up 9 bases, with 10 bases separating them. The CDR3 has 13 amino acids. The CDR3 DNA is TGCGCCAGCAGCCAAGGGCGGAGCGGCATTCAGTACTTC. It encodes CASSQGRSGIQYF.

This clone appeared many times. V is TRBV6-4 and J is TRBJ1-2; D ambiguous. V shed 0 bases and J shed 4 bases, with 9 bases lying between them. The germline gives CDR1 MRHNA, CDR2 SNTAGT. The CDR3 is 14 residues long. CDR3: CASSDSAESYGYTF. The CDR3 DNA reads TGTGCCAGCAGTGACTCGGCGGAGAGCTATGGCTACACCTTC.

The V gene is TRBV7-2, the J gene TRBJ1-2, with unresolved D. V was cut by 5 bases and J by 8 bases, with 12 bases left in between. The CDR3 is 12 amino acids. Per germline, CDR1 SGHTA and CDR2 FQGNSA. The CDR3 spells CASSMGGGGYTF. CDR3 nucleotide sequence: TGTGCCAGCAGCATGGGCGGTGGAGGCTACACCTTC. Drawing the rest from reference TRBV7-2 and TRBJ1-2, the complete variable domain is GAGVSQSPSNKVTEKGKDVELRCDPISGHTALYWYRQSLGQGLEFLIYFQGNSAPDKSGLPSDRFSAERTGGSVSTLTIQRTQQEDSAVYLCASSMGGGGYTFGSGTRLTVV.

V gene TRBV6-1 combines with J gene TRBJ2-7, with TRBD1 matching 9 bases. Germline CDR1 MNHNS, CDR2 SASEGT. The CDR3 covers 16 residues. V lost 7 bases and J lost 3; bases outside the gene matches: 13. The CDR3 region has the DNA TGTGCCAGCACTCAAGCAAGTATGGGACAGGGCTACGAGCAGTACTTC. It encodes CASTQASMGQGYEQYF.

V gene TRBV7-2 combines with J gene TRBJ2-7, with D possibly being TRBD1 (5 bases). Germline loops: CDR1 SGHTA, CDR2 FQGNSA. The CDR3 consists of 15 residues. V was pared by 6 bases and J by 1 base, with 16 bases between. The CDR3 protein is CASSHDRGESYEQYF. CDR3 coding DNA: TGTGCCAGCAGTCATGACAGAGGAGAATCCTACGAGCAGTACTTC.

The V and J genes are TRBV5-4 and TRBJ2-3; 7 bases line up with TRBD2. The V and J ends lost 7 bases and 4 bases, in that order; junction bases with no gene match: 3. CDR1 SGHNT and CDR2 YYREEE come from the germline V gene (reference sequence). The CDR3 sequence is 12 residues long. The CDR3 here is CASGREADTQYF. The CDR3 DNA sequence: TGTGCCAGCGGTCGGGAGGCAGATACGCAGTATTTT.

The chain links TRBV27 to TRBJ2-2; perhaps TRBD2 as D (5 bases). Germline CDR1 MNHEY, CDR2 SMNVEV (reference sequence). The CDR3 is 18 residues long. The V and J ends lost 5 bases and 3 bases respectively, with 22 bases between them. CDR3 DNA sequence: TGTGCCAGCAGTCATTCCCGGGAACTACCGAAATACACCGGGGAGCTGTTTTTT. Translating gives CASSHSRELPKYTGELFF.